These 3 T cell receptor beta chains were sequenced from one sample in a study of cytomegalovirus exposure and HLA in healthy donors. Amplification used 60 Vbeta primers and 13 Jbeta primers. Produced via immunoSEQ multiplex PCR; TCRdb's table is partial and in-frame only. The table records tens of thousands of clones, approximately 60% of them present only once. Sequencing was done on a sample of PBMCs. These receptors were collected from a woman under 40 in good health and CMV-seropositive.

The V call is TRBV6-5, the J call TRBJ2-7; 9 nucleotides agree with TRBD1. The CDR3 runs 14 residues. Trimming removed 4 bases from V and 6 bases from J; junction bases left unmatched: 7. CDR1 and CDR2 from the germline V gene are MNHEY and SVGAGI. The DNA for the CDR3 is TGTGCCAGCAGTTCCCGACAGGGGGGGACCGAGCAGTACTTC. This translates into CASSSRQGGTEQYF.

Remarks on this clone: The junction differs from germline at one of its ends, possibly a read error. V and J are TRBV28 and TRBJ2-1; TRBD2 agrees at 7 bases. Germline V gene lookup returns CDR1 MDHEN and CDR2 SYDVKM. The CDR3 loop spans 18 amino acids. CDR3 sequence (DNA): TGTGCCAGCAGACCTTGGCGTGGGCCTAGCGGCTCCTGCAATGAGCAGTTCTTC. Translating gives CASRPWRGPSGSCNEQFF.

This clone was counted only a few times. The gene calls are TRBV7-2 and TRBJ2-1; D may be TRBD2 (6 bases). Looked up from germline, CDR1 is SGHTA and CDR2 is FQGNSA. This CDR3 is built from 16 residues. Trimming took 5 bases from V and 3 from J, leaving 17 bases between them. The chain's CDR3 is CASSLASLANYNEQFF. The CDR3 DNA follows: TGTGCCAGCAGCCTGGCGAGTCTAGCGAACTACAATGAGCAGTTCTTC.